Listed below are T cell receptor beta chains from one sample, sequenced in a study of blood T cell repertoires in COVID-19. Measured with immunoSEQ multiplex PCR; TCRdb has only the in-frame clones, and not every one. There are more than 25,000 clones in the sample; 90% occur only once, and 0.9% to 1.1% lies in the top ten. The sequencing sample was made of peripheral blood. The receptors come from a man between 65 and 85 years old with active or convalescent COVID-19. Each CDR3 is given with its conserved first and last residue. D genes are given only for firm matches. Part of the rows lack a size; the others show once, few, many or a class for expanded clones.

-	TRBV11-2	TRBD2	TRBJ2-5	CASSRLLGGETQYF	TGTGCCAGCAGCCGCCTCCTGGGGGGGGAGACCCAGTACTTC
-	TRBV12-3/TRBV12-4	-	TRBJ1-2	CASRAAGSYGYTF	TGTGCCAGCAGGGCCGCAGGGTCTTACGGCTACACCTTC
few	TRBV28	-	TRBJ1-2	CASSLRPGKAHGYTF	TGTGCCAGCAGTTTACGCCCAGGGAAAGCCCATGGCTACACCTTC
-	TRBV19	TRBD1	TRBJ1-2	CASSLAGTGFRDGYTF	TGTGCCAGTAGTTTGGCCGGGACAGGGTTTAGGGATGGCTACACCTTC
-	TRBV15	TRBD2	TRBJ2-3	CATSRVSGSGTDTQYF	TGTGCCACCAGCAGAGTGAGCGGGAGCGGCACAGATACGCAGTATTTT
once	TRBV15	TRBD2	TRBJ2-7	CATSSRYRTSGSTEQYF	TGTGCCACCAGCAGCCGCTACCGGACTAGCGGGAGCACGGAGCAGTACTTC
-	TRBV12-3/TRBV12-4	-	TRBJ1-1	CASSPGAGLEAFF	TGTGCCAGCAGCCCCGGGGCGGGGCTTGAAGCTTTCTTT
-	TRBV7-2	TRBD1	TRBJ2-5	CASSHGQVQETQYF	TGTGCCAGCAGTCACGGACAGGTCCAAGAGACCCAGTACTTC
once	TRBV6-1	TRBD2	TRBJ2-3	CASSETSGITQYF	TGTGCCAGCAGTGAAACTAGCGGGATTACGCAGTATTTT
-	TRBV27	TRBD1	TRBJ2-7	CASSLGPGGRHEQYF	TGTGCCAGCAGTTTAGGGCCAGGGGGCAGACACGAGCAGTACTTC
-	TRBV7-9	-	TRBJ1-1	CASSVQGGEAFF	TGTGCCAGCAGCGTACAGGGAGGGGAAGCTTTCTTT
-	TRBV6-2/TRBV6-3	TRBD2	TRBJ2-5	CASSRRLAGTQYF	TGTGCCAGCAGTCGACGACTAGCGGGGACCCAGTACTTC
-	TRBV19	TRBD1	TRBJ1-6	CASSWQGANSPLHF	TGTGCCAGTAGTTGGCAGGGGGCGAATTCACCCCTCCACTTT
once	TRBV18	-	TRBJ1-1	CASSPGVLSGGYTEAFF	TGTGCCAGCTCACCAGGCGTCTTATCCGGGGGGTACACTGAAGCTTTCTTT
-	TRBV18	-	TRBJ1-6	CASSPTLNYNSPLHF	TGTGCCAGCTCACCGACACTGAACTATAATTCACCCCTCCACTTT
-	TRBV7-9	-	TRBJ1-1	CASSSQQGSTEAFF	TGTGCCAGCAGCTCCCAGCAGGGCAGCACTGAAGCTTTCTTT
-	TRBV6-5	-	TRBJ2-1	CASTGVHEQFF	TGTGCCAGCACCGGGGTCCATGAGCAGTTCTTC
-	TRBV5-8	-	TRBJ2-1	CASIAPGGAYNEQFF	TGTGCCAGCATCGCCCCAGGTGGGGCGTACAATGAGCAGTTCTTC
-	TRBV19	TRBD2	TRBJ2-1	CASSIQRGGEQFF	TGTGCCAGTAGTATACAACGGGGGGGTGAGCAGTTCTTC
-	TRBV27	-	TRBJ2-1	CASRRDLVLHVDEQFF	TGTGCCAGCAGGCGGGATCTAGTCCTACATGTCGATGAGCAGTTCTTC
-	TRBV6-1	TRBD1	TRBJ1-2	CASSERTGVFNGYTF	TGTGCCAGCAGTGAGCGGACAGGGGTTTTCAATGGCTACACCTTC
-	TRBV19	-	TRBJ1-2	CASSIIGTHYGYTF	TGTGCCAGTAGTATTATTGGGACTCACTATGGCTACACCTTC
-	TRBV2	-	TRBJ1-5	CASSETVSNQPQHF	TGTGCCAGCAGTGAAACGGTCTCCAATCAGCCCCAGCATTTT
-	TRBV18	TRBD1	TRBJ1-3	CASSPGQGAGNTIYF	TGTGCCAGCTCACCGGGACAGGGGGCTGGAAACACCATATATTTT
-	TRBV5-5	TRBD1	TRBJ2-6	CASSPMTGNGANVLTF	TGTGCCAGCAGCCCCATGACAGGGAACGGGGCCAACGTCCTGACTTTC
once	TRBV7-2	TRBD1	TRBJ2-3	CASSSDRGDTQYF	TGTGCCAGCAGCTCCGACAGGGGAGATACGCAGTATTTT
-	TRBV30	-	TRBJ2-2	CAWSPTRPGELFF	TGTGCCTGGAGCCCCACGAGGCCCGGGGAGCTGTTTTTT
-	TRBV6-4	TRBD1	TRBJ1-2	CASRSDRGNYGYTF	TGTGCCAGCAGGTCGGACAGGGGGAACTATGGCTACACCTTC
once	TRBV24-1	-	TRBJ1-1	CATRLIFSGEGTEAFF	TGTGCCACCCGATTAATATTTTCCGGGGAAGGGACTGAAGCTTTCTTT
-	TRBV28	TRBD1	TRBJ2-7	CASSLTGVGEQYF	TGTGCCAGCAGTTTGACAGGGGTGGGCGAGCAGTACTTC
-	TRBV5-1	TRBD2	TRBJ2-2	CASSPDGQRGAGELFF	TGCGCCAGCAGCCCGGACGGGCAGCGGGGGGCCGGGGAGCTGTTTTTT
-	TRBV5-1	-	TRBJ1-2	CASYTGSTLYGYTF	TGCGCCAGCTATACAGGGTCCACCCTCTATGGCTACACCTTC
-	TRBV30	-	TRBJ1-4	CAWSVRQLNEKLFF	TGTGCCTGGAGTGTAAGACAGCTTAATGAAAAACTGTTTTTT